Detailed here is one TCR beta chain. This clone was seen more than once but under ten times. Its antigen has not been determined. No per-base quality is available; no much larger clone lies one base away. Receptors were amplified or captured by PCR. TCRdb names Illumina HiSeq 4000 as the instrument used. The TCR beta-chain CDR3 region of each patient was profiled by high-throughput sequencing. Processing in the source paper ran as follows. Drawing on CDR3 differences between clinicopathological groups, the researchers built a classifier meant to tell apart patients with distant-metastatic papillary thyroid cancer. Repertoire diversity was assessed with the Shannon index, and tumor-blood repertoire similarity with the Morisita-Horn index. The raw public reads went through TCRdb reprocessing: fastp at Q25, MiXCR clone calling, in-frame beta chains kept. These V and J calls originate from TCRdb's pipeline instead of the authors' own analysis. In this sample the table shows some 23,000 clones, 22% of which occur a single time. The top ten clones comprise 9% to 15% of the sample.

These data are taken from a study of metastatic and nonmetastatic thyroid tumors (dated by TCRdb to the early 2020s). With regard to the full study: For patients with malignant and with benign thyroid disease, the researchers compared repertoires between peripheral blood samples and tumor or nodule tissue samples.

None of the patients had been given any treatment before thyroid surgery. The study retrospectively analysed patient clinical samples collected from the early 2010s to the late 2010s using T-cell receptor beta sequencing. Study-wide findings and limitations: In both blood and tumor samples, malignant tumors were reported to have significantly higher TCR beta diversity than benign nodules.

Sequencing was done on a sample of tumor tissue. The sequence derives from a female donor with papillary thyroid cancer or a benign thyroid nodule (not recorded which). Some clones in this sample may be carry-over from other donors' samples.

The CDR3 protein sequence reads: CASNTGPGGGYEQYF. The nucleotide sequence is given as TGTGCCAGCAATACAGGGCCGGGAGGAGGCTACGAGCAGTACTTC. This chain is built from TRBV2 and TRBJ2-7; the D gene is perhaps TRBD2, on 7 matching bases. V sheds 7 bases and J sheds 3 bases, leaving 19 bases between their ends. The CDR3 sequence holds 15 residues, the cysteine and phenylalanine included. Only the CDR3 region is kept as DNA, spanning 45 bases read in frame from base 1. The germline V gene gives CDR1 as SNHLY and CDR2 as FYNNEI. The full variable domain, completed from the reference TRBV2 and TRBJ2-7 proteins outside the CDR3, reads EPEVTQTPSHQVTQMGQEVILRCVPISNHLYFYWYRQILGQKVEFLVSFYNNEISEKSEIFDDQFSVERPDGSNFTLKIRSTKLEDSAMYFCASNTGPGGGYEQYFGPGTRLTVT.